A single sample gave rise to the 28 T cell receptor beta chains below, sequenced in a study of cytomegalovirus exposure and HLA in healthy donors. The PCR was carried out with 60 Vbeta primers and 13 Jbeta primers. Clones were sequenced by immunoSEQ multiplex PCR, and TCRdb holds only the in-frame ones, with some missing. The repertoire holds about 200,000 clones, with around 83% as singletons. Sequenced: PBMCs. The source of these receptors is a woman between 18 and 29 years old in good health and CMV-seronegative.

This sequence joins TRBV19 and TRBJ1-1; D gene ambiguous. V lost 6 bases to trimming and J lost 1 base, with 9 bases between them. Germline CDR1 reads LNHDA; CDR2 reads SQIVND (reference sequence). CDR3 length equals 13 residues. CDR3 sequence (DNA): TGTGCCAGTAGCACTAGGACGAACACTGAAGCTTTCTTT. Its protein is CASSTRTNTEAFF.

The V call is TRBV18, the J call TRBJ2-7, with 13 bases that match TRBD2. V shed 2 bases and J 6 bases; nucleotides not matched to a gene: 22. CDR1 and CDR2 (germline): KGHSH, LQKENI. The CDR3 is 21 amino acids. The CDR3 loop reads CASSPIVFGLAGDHPFSEQYF. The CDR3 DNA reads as TGTGCCAGCTCACCAATTGTTTTTGGACTAGCGGGAGACCACCCTTTTAGCGAGCAGTACTTC.

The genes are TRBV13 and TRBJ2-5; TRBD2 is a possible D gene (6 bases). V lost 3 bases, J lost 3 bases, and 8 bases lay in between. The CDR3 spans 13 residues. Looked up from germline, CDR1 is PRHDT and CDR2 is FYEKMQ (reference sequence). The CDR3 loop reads CASSLGGEETQYF. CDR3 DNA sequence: TGTGCCAGCAGCTTGGGCGGGGAAGAGACCCAGTACTTC.

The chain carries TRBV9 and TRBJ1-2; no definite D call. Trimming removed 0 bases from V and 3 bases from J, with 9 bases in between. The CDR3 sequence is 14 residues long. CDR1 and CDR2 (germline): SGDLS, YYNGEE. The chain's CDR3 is CASSVGQVDYGYTF. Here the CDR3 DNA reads TGTGCCAGCAGCGTAGGCCAGGTCGACTATGGCTACACCTTC.

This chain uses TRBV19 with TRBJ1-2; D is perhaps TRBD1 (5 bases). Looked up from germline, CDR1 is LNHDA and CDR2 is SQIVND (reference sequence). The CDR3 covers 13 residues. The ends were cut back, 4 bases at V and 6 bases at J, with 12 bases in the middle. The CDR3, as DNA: TGTGCCAGTAGTAATCTCAGGGTGAATGGCTACACCTTC. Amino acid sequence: CASSNLRVNGYTF.

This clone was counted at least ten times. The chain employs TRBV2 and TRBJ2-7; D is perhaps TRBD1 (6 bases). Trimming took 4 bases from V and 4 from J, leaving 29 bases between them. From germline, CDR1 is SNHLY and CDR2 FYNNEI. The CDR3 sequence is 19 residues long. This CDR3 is CASSVRGTRDHKPLYEQYV. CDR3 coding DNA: TGTGCCAGCAGTGTGAGGGGGACAAGGGACCACAAGCCCTTGTACGAGCAGTACGTC.

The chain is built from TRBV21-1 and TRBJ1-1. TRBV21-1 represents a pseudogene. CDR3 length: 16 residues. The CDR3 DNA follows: TGTGCCAGCAGCAAAAACCCCGCCCGCGGAGAGACTGAAGCTTTCTTT. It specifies CASSKNPARGETEAFF.

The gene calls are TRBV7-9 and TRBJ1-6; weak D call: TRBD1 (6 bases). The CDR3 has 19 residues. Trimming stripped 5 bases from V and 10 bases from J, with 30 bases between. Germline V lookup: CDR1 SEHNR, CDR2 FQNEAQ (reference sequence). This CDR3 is CASSPTQSGVRENGSPLHF. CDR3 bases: TGTGCCAGCAGCCCAACCCAATCAGGGGTCCGGGAAAACGGCTCACCCCTCCACTTT.

In DNA, the CDR3 is TGTGCCACCAGCAAATTTGAGCGGGAGGAAGGCACAGATACGCAGTATTTT. Translated, it gives CATSKFEREEGTDTQYF. This chain links TRBV15 with TRBJ2-3; 9 nucleotides agree with TRBD2. The V gene end was trimmed by 4 bases and the J gene end by 1 base; junction bases not matched to a gene: 9. Germline V gene data show CDR1 as LNHNV and CDR2 as YYDKDF (reference sequence). This CDR3 has 17 amino acids. Full variable domain (outside the CDR3, taken from reference TRBV15 and TRBJ2-3): DAMVIQNPRYQVTQFGKPVTLSCSQTLNHNVMYWYQQKSSQAPKLLFHYYDKDFNNEADTPDNFQSRRPNTSFCFLDIRSPGLGDTAMYLCATSKFEREEGTDTQYFGPGTRLTVL.

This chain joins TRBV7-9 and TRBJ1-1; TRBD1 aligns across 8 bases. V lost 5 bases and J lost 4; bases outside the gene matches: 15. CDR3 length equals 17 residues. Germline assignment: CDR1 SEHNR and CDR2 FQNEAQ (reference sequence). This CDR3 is CASSPRPQGAAVTEAFF. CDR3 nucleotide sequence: TGTGCCAGCAGCCCCCGACCCCAGGGGGCGGCGGTCACTGAAGCTTTCTTT.

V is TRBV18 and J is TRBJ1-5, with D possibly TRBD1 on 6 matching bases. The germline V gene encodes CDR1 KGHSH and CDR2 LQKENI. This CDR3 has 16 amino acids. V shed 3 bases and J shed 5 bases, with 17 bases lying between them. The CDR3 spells CASSPPRTNRDQPQHF. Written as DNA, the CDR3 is TGTGCCAGCTCACCCCCGAGGACGAACAGGGATCAGCCCCAGCATTTT.

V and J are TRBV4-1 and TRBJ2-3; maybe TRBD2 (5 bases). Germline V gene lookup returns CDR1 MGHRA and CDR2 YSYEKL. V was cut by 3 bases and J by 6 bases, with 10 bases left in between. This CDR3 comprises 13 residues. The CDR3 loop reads CASSHTAVDTQYF. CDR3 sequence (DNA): TGCGCCAGCAGCCATACAGCGGTTGATACGCAGTATTTT.

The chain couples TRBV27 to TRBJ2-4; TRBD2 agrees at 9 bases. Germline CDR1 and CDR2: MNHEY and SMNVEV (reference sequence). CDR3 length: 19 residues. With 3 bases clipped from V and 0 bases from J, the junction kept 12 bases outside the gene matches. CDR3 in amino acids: CASSLISGSPGGAKNIQYF. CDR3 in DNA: TGTGCCAGCAGTTTGATTAGCGGGAGCCCGGGGGGAGCCAAAAACATTCAGTACTTC.

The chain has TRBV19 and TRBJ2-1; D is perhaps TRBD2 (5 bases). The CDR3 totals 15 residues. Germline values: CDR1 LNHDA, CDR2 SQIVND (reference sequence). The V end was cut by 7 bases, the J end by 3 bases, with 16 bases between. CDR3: CASTPEGADYNEQFF. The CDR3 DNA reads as TGTGCCAGTACCCCAGAGGGAGCAGACTACAATGAGCAGTTCTTC.

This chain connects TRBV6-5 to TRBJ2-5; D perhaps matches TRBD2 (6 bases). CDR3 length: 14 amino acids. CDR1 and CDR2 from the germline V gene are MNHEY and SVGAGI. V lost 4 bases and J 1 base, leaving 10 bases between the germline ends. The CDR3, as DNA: TGTGCCAGCAGTTTCGGGGGTCTCCAAGAGACCCAGTACTTC. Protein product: CASSFGGLQETQYF.

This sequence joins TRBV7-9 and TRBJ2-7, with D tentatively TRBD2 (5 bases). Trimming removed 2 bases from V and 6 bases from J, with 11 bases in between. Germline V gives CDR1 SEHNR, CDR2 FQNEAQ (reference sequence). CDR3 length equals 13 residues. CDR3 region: CASSLPDSIEQYV. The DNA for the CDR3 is TGTGCCAGCAGCTTACCGGACTCCATCGAGCAGTACGTC.

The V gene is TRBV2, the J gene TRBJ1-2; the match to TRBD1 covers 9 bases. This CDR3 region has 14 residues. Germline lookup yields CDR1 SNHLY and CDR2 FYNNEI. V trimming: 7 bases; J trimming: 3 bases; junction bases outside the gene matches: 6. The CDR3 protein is CASILQGAYYGYTF. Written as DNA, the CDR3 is TGTGCCAGCATCTTACAGGGGGCCTACTATGGCTACACCTTC.

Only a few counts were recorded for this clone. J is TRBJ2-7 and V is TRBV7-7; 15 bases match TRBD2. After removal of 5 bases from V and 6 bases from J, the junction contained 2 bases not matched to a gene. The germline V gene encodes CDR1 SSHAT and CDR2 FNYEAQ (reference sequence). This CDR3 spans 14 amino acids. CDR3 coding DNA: TGTGCCAGCAGCCAGGGACTAGCGGGAGGCGAGCAGTACTTC. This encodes CASSQGLAGGEQYF.

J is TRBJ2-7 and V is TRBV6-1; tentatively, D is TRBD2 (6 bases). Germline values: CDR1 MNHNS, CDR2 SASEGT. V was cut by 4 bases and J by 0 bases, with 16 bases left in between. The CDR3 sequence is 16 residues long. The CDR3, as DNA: TGTGCCAGCAGTGGCGTGGGGGGAGTGCGCTCCTACGAGCAGTACGTC. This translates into CASSGVGGVRSYEQYV.

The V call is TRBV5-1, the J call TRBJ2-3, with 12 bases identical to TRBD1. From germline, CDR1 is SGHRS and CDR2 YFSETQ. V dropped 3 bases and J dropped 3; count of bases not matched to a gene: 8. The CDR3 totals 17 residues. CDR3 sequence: CASSSGQGAPGTDTQYF. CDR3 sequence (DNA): TGCGCCAGCAGCTCGGGACAGGGGGCCCCAGGGACAGATACGCAGTATTTT.

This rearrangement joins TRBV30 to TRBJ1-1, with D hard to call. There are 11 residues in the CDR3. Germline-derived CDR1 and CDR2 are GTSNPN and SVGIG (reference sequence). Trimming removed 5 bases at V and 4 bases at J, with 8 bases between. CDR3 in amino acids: CAWEERTEAFF. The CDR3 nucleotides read TGTGCCTGGGAAGAGCGCACTGAAGCTTTCTTT.

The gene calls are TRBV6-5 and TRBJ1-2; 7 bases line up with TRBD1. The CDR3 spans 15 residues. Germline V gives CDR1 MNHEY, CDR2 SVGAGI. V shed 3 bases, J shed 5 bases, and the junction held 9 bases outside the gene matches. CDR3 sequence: CASSYTPGTAYGYTF. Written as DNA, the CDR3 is TGTGCCAGCAGTTATACGCCCGGGACAGCTTATGGCTACACCTTC.

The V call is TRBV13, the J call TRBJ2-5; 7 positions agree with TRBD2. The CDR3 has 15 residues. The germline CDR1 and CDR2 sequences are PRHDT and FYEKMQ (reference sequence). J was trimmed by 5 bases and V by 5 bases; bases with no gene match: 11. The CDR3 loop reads CASSPRRDYRETQYF. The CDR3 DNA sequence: TGTGCCAGCAGCCCTAGAAGGGACTATCGGGAGACCCAGTACTTC.

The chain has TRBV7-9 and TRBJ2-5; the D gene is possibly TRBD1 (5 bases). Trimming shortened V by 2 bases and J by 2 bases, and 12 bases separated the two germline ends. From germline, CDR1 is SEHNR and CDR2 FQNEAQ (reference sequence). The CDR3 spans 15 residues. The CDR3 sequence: CASSLRDRPQETQYF. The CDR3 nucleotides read TGTGCCAGCAGCTTAAGAGACAGACCACAAGAGACCCAGTACTTC.

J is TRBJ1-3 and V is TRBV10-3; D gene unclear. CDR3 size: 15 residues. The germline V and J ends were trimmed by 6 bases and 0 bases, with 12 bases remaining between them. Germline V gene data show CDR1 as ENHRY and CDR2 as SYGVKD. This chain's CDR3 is CAISDTTFSGNTIYF. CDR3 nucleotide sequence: TGTGCCATCAGCGACACAACTTTCTCTGGAAACACCATATATTTT.

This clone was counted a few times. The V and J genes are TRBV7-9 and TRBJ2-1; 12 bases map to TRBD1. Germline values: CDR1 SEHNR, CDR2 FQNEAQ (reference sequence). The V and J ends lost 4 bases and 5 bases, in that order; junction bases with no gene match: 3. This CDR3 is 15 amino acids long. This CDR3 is CASSSRDRGHNEQFF. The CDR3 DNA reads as TGTGCCAGCAGCTCCCGGGACAGGGGGCACAATGAGCAGTTCTTC.

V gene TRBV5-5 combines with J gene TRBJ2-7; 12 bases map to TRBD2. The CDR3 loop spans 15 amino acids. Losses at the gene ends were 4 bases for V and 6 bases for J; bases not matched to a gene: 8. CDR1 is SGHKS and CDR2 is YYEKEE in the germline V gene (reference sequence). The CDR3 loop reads CASSERELAGGEQYV. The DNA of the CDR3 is TGTGCCAGCAGCGAACGGGAACTAGCGGGAGGCGAGCAGTACGTC.

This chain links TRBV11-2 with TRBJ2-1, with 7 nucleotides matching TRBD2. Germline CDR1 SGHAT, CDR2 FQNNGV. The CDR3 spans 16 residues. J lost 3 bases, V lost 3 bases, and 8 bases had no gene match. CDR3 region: CASSLSGLVDYNEQFF. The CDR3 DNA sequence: TGTGCCAGCAGCTTGTCTGGACTAGTCGACTACAATGAGCAGTTCTTC.